What follows are 24 T cell receptor beta chains derived from one specimen sequenced in a study of tumor and adjacent non-tumor tissue in lung cancer. This sample's RNA came from whole unsorted tissue. Distant lung tissue was collected more than 3 cm away from the tumor edge. Three rounds of nested PCR, following a modified ARM-PCR protocol, produced the TCRbeta library. TCRdb reanalysed the multiplex PCR reads using MiXCR and keeps one entry per CDR3 protein. The sample includes 60,000 to 100,000 distinct CDR3 sequences, 76% of them seen just once. Material: distant non-tumor lung tissue. Receptors originate from a man aged 65 to 85 with non-small cell lung cancer.

This clonotype showed up many times. V is TRBV12-3 or TRBV12-4 and J is TRBJ1-5; D gene unclear. The V and J ends lost 4 bases and 3 bases respectively, with 7 bases between them. This CDR3 spans 13 amino acids. For the CDR3, the DNA is TGTGCCAGCAGTTCCAGCCCCAATCAGCCCCAGCATTTT. It encodes CASSSSPNQPQHF.

Many counts were recorded for this clonotype. V usage is TRBV28 and J usage is TRBJ2-3; D possibly corresponds to TRBD1 (5 bases). The CDR3 contains 14 residues. Between the trimmed V and J ends, which lost 3 bases and 3 bases, there was a span of 10 bases. Germline CDR1 is MDHEN and CDR2 is SYDVKM. The CDR3 is CASSFLSGTDTQYF. CDR3 DNA sequence: TGTGCCAGCAGTTTTCTGTCAGGGACAGATACGCAGTATTTT.

The chain recombines TRBV7-3 with TRBJ2-2; 7 nucleotides line up with TRBD2. Germline V gene lookup returns CDR1 SGHTA and CDR2 FQGTGA. J gave up 0 bases and V 5 bases, and 9 bases lay outside the gene matches. CDR3 length equals 17 residues. The CDR3 loop reads CASSMTSRDANTGELFF. The CDR3 region has the DNA TGTGCCAGCAGCATGACTAGCAGGGACGCGAACACCGGGGAGCTGTTTTTT.

About this clonotype: This may arise from a read error, as a much more abundant clone is one base away. The chain links TRBV29-1 to TRBJ2-5, with 7 bases fitting TRBD2. Trimming cost V 7 bases and J 7 bases; bases outside gene matches: 12. The length of the CDR3 is 13 residues. Per germline, CDR1 SQVTM and CDR2 ANQGSEA. In DNA, the CDR3 is TGCAGCGCTGGAGGCGGGAGAGAAGGGACCCAGTACTTC. Protein sequence: CSAGGGREGTQYF.

Of note for this clonotype: This clone may be a read error of a much larger clone one base away. This sequence joins TRBV28 and TRBJ2-7; D not certain. The germline gives CDR1 MDHEN, CDR2 SYDVKM. This CDR3 comprises 13 residues. The CDR3 sequence: CGSSPTDGYEQYF. The CDR3 DNA reads TGTGGCAGCAGCCCGACGGACGGGTACGAGCAGTACTTC.

Comments on this clonotype: One end of the junction fails to match germline, which may point to a read error. The gene calls are TRBV4-2 and TRBJ2-3; 11 positions match TRBD2. Germline V gives CDR1 LGHNA, CDR2 YNFKEQ. The CDR3 extends over 16 amino acids. The CDR3 DNA is TGTGCCAGCAGCCAGTTTAGCGGGGGGGAAAAAGATAAGCAGTATTTT. This gives the protein CASSQFSGGEKDKQYF.

Concerning this clonotype itself: Since no conserved phenylalanine or tryptophan closes the CDR3, a read error is the likely cause. No DNA is shown, since the ends of the CDR3 on it are uncertain; the CDR3 is the one TCRdb lists. This chain uses TRBV10-3 with TRBJ2-5; TRBD2, as called in the table, went unchecked against the DNA. Germline CDR1 is ENHRY and CDR2 is SYGVKD. Both ends counted, the CDR3 spans 16 residues. The chain's CDR3 is CAISRGLAGDGETQYL.

This clonotype was observed a single time. The CDR3 ends on some other residue instead of the conserved phenylalanine or tryptophan, so this is likely a read error. The J gene is TRBJ1-5, the V gene TRBV6-2 or TRBV6-3; no firm D call. The CDR3 spans 15 residues. Germline lookup yields CDR1 MNHEY and CDR2 SVGEGT. V lost 5 bases and J lost 2, with 13 bases in between. The DNA for the CDR3 is TGTGCCAGCAGTCAGAACCTGTGGGGCAATCAGCCCCAGCATTAT. It yields the protein CASSQNLWGNQPQHY.

Of note for this clonotype: The junction departs from germline at one end; a sequencing error may be responsible. The J gene is TRBJ2-7, the V gene TRBV6-5; 9 nucleotides match TRBD2. CDR1 MNHEY and CDR2 SVGAGI come from the germline V gene. This CDR3 is 18 amino acids long. The CDR3 is CTSSYSGLAGPPGSEQYF. The CDR3 bases are TGTACCAGCAGTTATTCTGGGCTAGCGGGACCCCCAGGGTCCGAGCAGTACTTC.

This clonotype has ten or more counts. The chain employs TRBV6-2 or TRBV6-3 and TRBJ2-2; TRBD2 is a possible D gene (5 bases). V lost 6 bases and J lost 5, with 7 bases in between. Looked up from germline, CDR1 is MNHEY and CDR2 is SVGEGT. The CDR3 length is 12 residues. The CDR3 is CASSWRTGELFF. The CDR3 coding sequence is TGTGCCAGCAGCTGGAGGACCGGGGAGCTGTTTTTT.

By proportion, this clonotype is medium-sized. This sequence joins TRBV11-2 and TRBJ2-7, with TRBD1 matching 8 bases. Germline CDR1 is SGHAT and CDR2 is FQNNGV. The V segment lost 5 bases and the J segment 0 bases; nucleotides outside the gene matches: 3. This CDR3 contains 14 residues. The chain's CDR3 is CASSLGQVSYEQYF. CDR3 DNA: TGTGCCAGCAGCCTGGGACAGGTCTCCTACGAGCAGTACTTC.

J is TRBJ2-5 and V is TRBV29-1, with TRBD2 as a possible D gene (6 bases). Germline V lookup: CDR1 SQVTM, CDR2 ANQGSEA. There are 16 residues in the CDR3. This chain's CDR3 is CNGRLDRDVLRETQYF. The CDR3 DNA follows: TGCAACGGGAGACTAGATAGGGACGTTTTGCGAGAGACCCAGTACTTC.

To note about this clonotype: A much larger clone sits a single nucleotide away, making a read error possible. V usage is TRBV5-4 and J usage is TRBJ2-1, with D maybe TRBD1 (6 bases). There are 13 residues in the CDR3. Germline assignment: CDR1 SGHNT and CDR2 YYREEE (reference sequence). The DNA of the CDR3 is TGTGTCAGCAGCTCGCCCCCGTCTGGGGGCCTGTTCTTC. It yields the protein CVSSSPPSGGLFF.

As to this clonotype: A much bigger clone sits one base away, suggesting this may be a read error. This chain uses TRBV6-5 with TRBJ1-1; 7 bases are shared with TRBD1. Germline V gives CDR1 MNHEY, CDR2 SVGAGI. Trimming cost V 7 bases and J 1 base; bases outside gene matches: 3. The CDR3 covers 13 residues. CDR3 loop: CASIRDRNTEAFF. CDR3 bases: TGTGCCAGCATCCGGGACAGGAACACTGAAGCTTTCTTT.

The chain joins TRBV5-5 to TRBJ1-1; D ambiguous. Germline CDR1 SGHKS, CDR2 YYEKEE (reference sequence). The length of the CDR3 is 14 residues. Trimming took 9 bases from V and 0 from J, leaving 15 bases between them. CDR3 loop: CAKSSFTVNTEAFF. The CDR3 coding sequence is TGTGCCAAGAGCTCTTTTACGGTGAACACTGAAGCTTTCTTT. The entire variable domain, with the rest obtained from reference TRBV5-5 and TRBJ1-1, is as follows: DAGVTQSPTHLIKTRGQQVTLRCSPISGHKSVSWYQQVLGQGPQFIFQYYEKEERGRGNFPDRFSARQFPNYSSELNVNALLLGDSALYLCAKSSFTVNTEAFFGQGTRLTVV.

Regarding this clonotype: In this CDR3 the conserved last residue, phenylalanine or tryptophan, is missing, so a read error is likely. The J gene is TRBJ1-1, the V gene TRBV11-2; no definite D call. The CDR3 consists of 13 residues. Germline CDR1 reads SGHAT; CDR2 reads FQNNGV. DNA of the CDR3: TGTTCCAGCAGCCCCCCGGCTAACACTGAAGCTTTCCTT. Translating it yields CSSSPPANTEAFL.

In the case of this clonotype: With a much larger clone just one base away, this may be a read error. The V gene is TRBV28, the J gene TRBJ2-2, with D hard to call. The V end was cut by 5 bases, the J end by 7 bases, with 23 bases between. The CDR3 sequence is 17 residues long. CDR1 MDHEN and CDR2 SYDVKM come from the germline V gene. The CDR3 loop reads CASSPLKFAESIGELFF. The CDR3, as DNA: TGTGCCAGCAGTCCCCTAAAGTTCGCGGAGAGCATCGGGGAGCTGTTTTTT.

The chain combines TRBV11-2 with TRBJ2-3; D ambiguous. There are 17 residues in the CDR3. Deletions cut 4 bases from V and 3 bases from J, with 20 bases between. The germline gives CDR1 SGHAT, CDR2 FQNNGV. CDR3 in amino acids: CASSSYSGTASTDTQYF. The DNA for the CDR3 is TGTGCCAGCAGCTCTTACTCCGGCACTGCTAGTACAGATACGCAGTATTTT.

A word on this clonotype: One end of the junction is discordant with germline, which a read error may explain. V usage is TRBV28 and J usage is TRBJ2-6; maybe TRBD1 (6 bases). The CDR3 has 16 amino acids. The V gene's germline CDR1 is MDHEN and CDR2 SYDVKM. CDR3 residues: CDSSSLRGSGTNVLSF. DNA for the CDR3: TGTGACAGCAGTTCTCTCAGGGGCTCTGGGACCAACGTCCTGTCTTTC.

This clonotype came up many times. The chain recombines TRBV5-1 with TRBJ2-6; 7 positions match TRBD1. The CDR3 is 18 residues long. V lost 4 bases and J lost 6; bases outside the gene matches: 16. The germline V gene encodes CDR1 SGHRS and CDR2 YFSETQ. The CDR3 DNA reads as TGCGCCAGCAGCCTCTCGACAGGGAGCCCGGTTTTGGCCAACGTCCTGACTTTC. This translates into CASSLSTGSPVLANVLTF.

This clonotype was observed many times. This rearrangement joins TRBV28 to TRBJ2-7; 8 nucleotides match TRBD1. The CDR3 totals 13 residues. From germline, CDR1 is MDHEN and CDR2 SYDVKM. The J segment lost 9 bases and the V segment lost 7 bases, leaving 11 bases of the junction unmatched. The CDR3 sequence is CASTGTGELGQYF. Written as DNA, the CDR3 is TGTGCCAGCACAGGGACAGGTGAGCTCGGGCAGTACTTC.

Remarks on this clonotype: The junction departs from germline at one end; a sequencing error may be responsible. The chain employs TRBV4-3 and TRBJ2-3, with a tentative D call TRBD2 (6 bases). The CDR3 has 17 residues. CDR1 and CDR2 (germline): LGHNA, YSLEER. CDR3: CASSQDGPTGRTDTHYF. CDR3 DNA sequence: TGTGCCAGCAGCCAAGATGGGCCTACCGGGAGAACAGATACGCATTATTTT.

The V gene is TRBV29-1, the J gene TRBJ2-3, with TRBD2 identical over 8 bases. V dropped 4 bases and J dropped 8; count of bases not matched to a gene: 8. Germline values: CDR1 SQVTM, CDR2 ANQGSEA. The CDR3 length is 13 residues. The CDR3 DNA reads as TGCAGCGTTGGGGCGGGGGGTAAAGGTACGCAGTATTTT. Translated, it gives CSVGAGGKGTQYF.

V and J are TRBV6-2 or TRBV6-3 and TRBJ2-2, with D unresolved. The germline V gene encodes CDR1 MNHEY and CDR2 SVGEGT. Trimming left V 4 bases short and J 3 bases short, with 15 bases between. This CDR3 has 16 amino acids. The CDR3: CASSSSNGQDTGELFF. The CDR3 region has the DNA TGTGCCAGCAGTTCCTCCAACGGCCAAGACACCGGGGAGCTGTTTTTT.